The 16 T cell receptor beta chains below were found in one sample sequenced in a study of metastatic and nonmetastatic thyroid tumors (dated by TCRdb to the early 2020s). Libraries were prepared through PCR. The sequencer listed for this sample is Illumina HiSeq 4000. The raw public reads went through TCRdb reprocessing: fastp at Q25, MiXCR clone calling, in-frame beta chains kept. The sample table holds under 5,500 clones, of which 20% to 25% were seen once. The top ten clones comprise 15% of the sample. None of the patients had been given any treatment before thyroid surgery. Sequences were obtained from adjacent normal tissue. These receptors originate from a female donor with papillary thyroid cancer or a benign thyroid nodule (not recorded which). Some clones in this sample may be carry-over from other donors' samples.

By share of the sample, this clone is large. The chain carries TRBV30 and TRBJ2-7, with TRBD1 as a possible D gene (6 bases). CDR1 GTSNPN and CDR2 SVGIG come from the germline V gene (reference sequence). This CDR3 region has 12 residues. V was clipped by 1 base and J by 5 bases, with 9 bases between them. CDR3 residues: CAWSARGHEQYF. DNA for the CDR3: TGTGCCTGGAGTGCCAGGGGCCACGAGCAGTACTTC.

This clone is medium-sized. J is TRBJ2-7 and V is TRBV2; 11 bases are shared with TRBD2. V shed 1 base, J shed 3 bases, and the junction held 2 bases outside the gene matches. The CDR3 length is 15 residues. The germline V gene has CDR1 SNHLY and CDR2 FYNNEI. In DNA, the CDR3 is TGTGCCAGCAGTGAAGAAGGACTAGCGGGCTACGAGCAGTACTTC. Translating it yields CASSEEGLAGYEQYF.

This clone is deemed medium-sized. J is TRBJ2-7 and V is TRBV12-3 or TRBV12-4; 10 bases line up with TRBD1. The CDR3 has 16 residues. V trimming: 6 bases; J trimming: 3 bases; junction bases outside the gene matches: 11. The CDR3 is CASRSPSGTGDYEQYF. The CDR3 nucleotides read TGTGCCAGCAGATCCCCAAGCGGGACAGGGGACTACGAGCAGTACTTC.

The chain uses TRBV30 and TRBJ2-1; 10 nucleotides line up with TRBD2. CDR3 size: 15 residues. V gave up 0 bases and J gave up 5 bases; unmatched junction bases: 4. CDR1 is GTSNPN and CDR2 is SVGIG in the germline V gene (reference sequence). DNA for the CDR3: TGTGCCTGGAGTGTGGGACTAGCGAGCCACAATGAGCAGTTCTTC. It translates to CAWSVGLASHNEQFF.

This clone was found many times. Just one base apart from a much larger clone, this may be a read error. Other DNA sequences in the same sample also yield this CDR3. This sequence joins TRBV6-1 and TRBJ2-7; D is perhaps TRBD2 (7 bases). CDR3 length: 13 residues. The V gene's germline CDR1 is MNHNS and CDR2 SASEGT. In DNA form, the CDR3 reads TGCGCCAGCAGTAAGGGGGGGGGCTACGAGCAGTACTTC. Protein: CASSKGGGYEQYF.

This clone was recorded a few times. The gene calls are TRBV11-2 and TRBJ2-7; D possibly corresponds to TRBD2 (6 bases). Germline lookup yields CDR1 SGHAT and CDR2 FQNNGV. The length of the CDR3 is 16 residues. V dropped 5 bases and J dropped 3 bases, with 20 bases sitting between them. CDR3 amino acids: CASSPSIGQGGYEQYF. The CDR3 bases are TGTGCCAGCAGCCCTTCCATCGGGCAGGGAGGCTACGAGCAGTACTTC.

The CDR3 loop reads CASRPPGTPTSPLHF. The CDR3 coding sequence is TGTGCCAGCAGACCCCCCGGGACACCCACTTCACCCCTCCACTTT. This chain joins TRBV6-1 and TRBJ1-6, with D perhaps TRBD1 (6 bases). CDR3 length: 15 amino acids. Trimming stripped 6 bases from V and 9 bases from J, with 18 bases between. Per the germline V gene, CDR1 is MNHNS and CDR2 is SASEGT.

The chain couples TRBV5-4 to TRBJ1-6; 7 bases match TRBD1. J gave up 7 bases and V 2 bases, and 6 bases lay outside the gene matches. Germline V gives CDR1 SGHNT, CDR2 YYREEE (reference sequence). The CDR3 length is 15 residues. For the CDR3, the DNA is TGTGCCAGCAGCTTCTCCTCAGGGGGGAATTCACCCCTCCACTTT. Translated, it gives CASSFSSGGNSPLHF.

Many counts were recorded for this clone. The same CDR3 is also encoded by other DNA sequences in this sample. This chain links TRBV24-1 with TRBJ2-5; the match to TRBD1 covers 10 bases. The junction had 11 bases not matched to a gene; V was cut back by 4 bases and J by 4 bases. Germline V gene data show CDR1 as KGHDR and CDR2 as SFDVKD. CDR3 length equals 17 residues. CDR3 residues: CATSEFSGTGVSETQYF. The CDR3 region has the DNA TGTGCCACCAGTGAATTCTCCGGGACAGGGGTATCAGAGACCCAGTACTTC.

This clone qualifies as medium-sized. The V and J genes are TRBV7-3 and TRBJ2-6, with 7 nucleotides matching TRBD1. V dropped 4 bases and J dropped 0; count of bases not matched to a gene: 12. Looked up from germline, CDR1 is SGHTA and CDR2 is FQGTGA. CDR3 length: 19 residues. The CDR3 nucleotides read TGTGCCAGCAGCTCCCTCAACAGGGGCAGTAGCTCTGGGGCCAACGTCCTGACTTTC. Amino acids: CASSSLNRGSSSGANVLTF. Supplemented by reference TRBV7-3 and TRBJ2-6, the full variable domain reads GAGVSQTPSNKVTEKGKYVELRCDPISGHTALYWYRQSLGQGPEFLIYFQGTGAADDSGLPNDRFFAVRPEGSVSTLKIQRTERGDSAVYLCASSSLNRGSSSGANVLTFGAGSRLTVL.

In this sample, this clone turned up many times. A much larger clone is a single base away; this may be a read error. The chain couples TRBV2 to TRBJ2-1; 10 positions agree with TRBD1. CDR3 length equals 15 residues. Trimming at V came to 5 bases and at J to 8 bases, leaving 9 bases not matched to a gene. Looked up from germline, CDR1 is SNHLY and CDR2 is FYNNEI. CDR3 nucleotides: TGTGCCAGCAGTCCAAGACAGGGGGCTTTAGATGAGCAGTTCTTC. This codes for CASSPRQGALDEQFF.

The chain joins TRBV6-1 to TRBJ2-1; perhaps TRBD2 as D (5 bases). This CDR3 is 15 amino acids long. CDR1 and CDR2 from the germline V gene are MNHNS and SASEGT. V was clipped by 6 bases and J by 4 bases, with 16 bases between them. The CDR3 region has the DNA TGTGCCAGCAGCCTTAGCGAAGGTGGTTACAATGAGCAGTTCTTC. The encoded protein is CASSLSEGGYNEQFF.

CDR3 protein: CASSLAVQGNEQFF. The CDR3 DNA reads as TGCGCCAGCAGCTTGGCCGTTCAGGGGAATGAGCAGTTCTTC. The J gene is TRBJ2-1, the V gene TRBV5-1; the D gene is possibly TRBD1 (6 bases). CDR3 length: 14 residues. Germline loops: CDR1 SGHRS, CDR2 YFSETQ. V lost 0 bases and J lost 7, with 11 bases in between.

Relative to its sample, this clone is medium-sized. CDR3 region: CASSLVVSGGSYNEQFF. The CDR3 region has the DNA TGTGCCAGCAGCTTAGTCGTTAGCGGCGGCTCCTACAATGAGCAGTTCTTC. The rearrangement uses TRBV7-2 and TRBJ2-1; possible D gene TRBD2, 6 bases. CDR3 length: 17 residues. Germline-derived CDR1 and CDR2 are SGHTA and FQGNSA. V was cut by 1 base and J by 0 bases, with 13 bases left in between.

This clone was observed once. The junction shows a germline mismatch at one end, possibly a read error. The rearrangement uses TRBV6-2 or TRBV6-3 and TRBJ2-1; tentatively, D is TRBD1 (6 bases). Germline CDR1 MNHEY, CDR2 SVGEGT. The CDR3 has 13 residues. CDR3 loop: CTSIRDTDNEQVF. For the CDR3, the DNA is TGTACCAGCATCCGGGACACAGACAATGAGCAGGTCTTC.

The rearrangement links TRBV12-3 or TRBV12-4 to TRBJ2-1; unclear D gene. CDR3 length: 14 amino acids. V shed 7 bases and J shed 7 bases, with 17 bases lying between them. The CDR3 sequence: CASTSPALKNEQFF. The CDR3 DNA is TGTGCCAGCACCTCCCCGGCATTAAAGAATGAGCAGTTCTTC.